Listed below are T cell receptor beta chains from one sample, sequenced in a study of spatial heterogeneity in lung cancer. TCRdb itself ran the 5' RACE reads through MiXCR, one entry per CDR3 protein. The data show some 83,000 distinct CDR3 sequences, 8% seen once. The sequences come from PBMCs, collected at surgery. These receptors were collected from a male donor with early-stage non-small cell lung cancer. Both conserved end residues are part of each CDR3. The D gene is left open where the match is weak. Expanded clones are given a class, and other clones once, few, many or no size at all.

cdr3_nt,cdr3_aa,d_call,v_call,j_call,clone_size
TGTGCCAGTAGCGCCCGAGGCAGCACTTACGAGCAGTACTTC,CASSARGSTYEQYF,.,TRBV19,TRBJ2-7,.
TGTGCCAGCAGTGCCGTACAGGGGATCAACTATGGCTACACCTTC,CASSAVQGINYGYTF,TRBD1,TRBV25-1,TRBJ1-2,many
TGTGCCAGCAGCTGGACAGGGGGGACAGATACGCAGTATTTT,CASSWTGGTDTQYF,TRBD1,TRBV6-2/TRBV6-3,TRBJ2-3,many
TGTGCCAGCAGCCCCGACAGAAAGACCCAGTACTTC,CASSPDRKTQYF,.,TRBV6-5,TRBJ2-5,few
TGTGCCAGCAGTTCCAGGGGTACTAATGAAAAACTGTTTTTT,CASSSRGTNEKLFF,.,TRBV27,TRBJ1-4,.
TGTGCCTGGAGTACCACAGGGAGCGAGCAGTACTTC,CAWSTTGSEQYF,.,TRBV30,TRBJ2-7,.
TGTGCCAGCAGTTACAGAGCGGACGAAAAACTGTTTTTT,CASSYRADEKLFF,.,TRBV6-6,TRBJ1-4,many
TGTGCCAGCAGTTTCCCCGGTGGGGCCGATGAGCAGTTCTTC,CASSFPGGADEQFF,.,TRBV6-5,TRBJ2-1,many
TGTGCCAGCAGCTTAGTTCGGGGGTACGAGCAGTACTTC,CASSLVRGYEQYF,.,TRBV7-9,TRBJ2-7,many
TGTGCCATCAGTGATGGACAGGGGATCGTCCCAGATACGCAGTATTTT,CAISDGQGIVPDTQYF,TRBD1,TRBV10-3,TRBJ2-3,.
TGTGCCAGCAGTTTAGGGACAGTTAGCACAGATACGCAGTATTTT,CASSLGTVSTDTQYF,TRBD1,TRBV27,TRBJ2-3,many
TGCAGTGCTAGAGATTGGAGGCGGGAGAACGACGAGCAGTACTTC,CSARDWRRENDEQYF,TRBD2,TRBV20-1,TRBJ2-7,many
TGTGCCAGCAGTGTTGAGGGGAGGCAGCCCCAGCATTTT,CASSVEGRQPQHF,.,TRBV2,TRBJ1-5,few
TGCAGCGTTGTAACTAGCGAGAGCACAGATACGCAGTATTTT,CSVVTSESTDTQYF,TRBD2,TRBV29-1,TRBJ2-3,many
TGTGCCAGCAGGTCTGAGCGGTTTAGCACAGATACGCAGTATTTT,CASRSERFSTDTQYF,.,TRBV11-2,TRBJ2-3,.
TGTGCCAGCAGCCCTAACCCCTACGAGCAGTACTTC,CASSPNPYEQYF,.,TRBV3-1,TRBJ2-7,many
TGTGCCAGCAATTCCCCGCGTGGACAGGGCCGATACGAGCAGTACTTC,CASNSPRGQGRYEQYF,TRBD1,TRBV28,TRBJ2-7,many
TGCGCCAGCAGCCACCCTGGGCTGTCACCCCTCCACTTT,CASSHPGLSPLHF,.,TRBV4-1,TRBJ1-6,many
TGTGCCATCAGTGACCCATTTTATTCCGGGGCCAACGTCCTGACTTTC,CAISDPFYSGANVLTF,.,TRBV10-3,TRBJ2-6,many
TGTGCCAGCAGCTATCTTGTAGGGACAGGGACTAGCACAGATACGCAGTATTTT,CASSYLVGTGTSTDTQYF,TRBD1,TRBV9,TRBJ2-3,.
TGTGCCAGCAGCTTCCCCTCAAGCGGGAGGTACGCCGGGGAGCTGTTTTTT,CASSFPSSGRYAGELFF,TRBD2,TRBV7-2,TRBJ2-2,.
TGTGCCAGCAGCTCCGACACCCACTCTGGGGCCAACGTCCTGACTTTC,CASSSDTHSGANVLTF,.,TRBV12-3/TRBV12-4,TRBJ2-6,many
TGTGCCAGCAGTGACTACGCCTACGAGCAGTACTTC,CASSDYAYEQYF,.,TRBV2,TRBJ2-7,few
TGTGCCAGCAGTGAGGCGGAGGGTAACACCTACGAGCAGTACTTC,CASSEAEGNTYEQYF,.,TRBV25-1,TRBJ2-7,many
TGTGCCAGCAGCCCCTGGAATTCACCCCTCCACTTT,CASSPWNSPLHF,.,TRBV14,TRBJ1-6,many
TGCAGTGCTAGAGAGCATCAAAATCTGTACAATGAGCAGTTCTTC,CSAREHQNLYNEQFF,.,TRBV20-1,TRBJ2-1,many
TGTGCCAGCAAGGATATCAGCCATGAGCAGTTCTTC,CASKDISHEQFF,.,TRBV12-3/TRBV12-4,TRBJ2-1,many
TGTGCCAGCAGCCTCAACTCCTACGAGCAGTACTTC,CASSLNSYEQYF,.,TRBV7-2,TRBJ2-7,many
TGTGCCAGCAGTTACTCGACAGGGGTTGATGGCTACACCTTC,CASSYSTGVDGYTF,TRBD1,TRBV6-5,TRBJ1-2,many
TGCAGCGGAGGACAGGGGAACACTGAAGCTTTCTTT,CSGGQGNTEAFF,TRBD1,TRBV29-1,TRBJ1-1,many
TGTGCCAGCTCACCGAGGGCTGGAGAACCCTACGAGCAGTACTTC,CASSPRAGEPYEQYF,.,TRBV18,TRBJ2-7,.
TGTGCCAGCAGCCTAAGTTCGGCCCCTAATCAGCCCCAGCATTTT,CASSLSSAPNQPQHF,.,TRBV3-1,TRBJ1-5,.
TGTGCCAGCAAGGCGGGACTCGCTATGGATACGCAGTATTTT,CASKAGLAMDTQYF,.,TRBV6-5,TRBJ2-3,few